This T cell receptor beta chain stems from a study of T cell responses to AZD1222 COVID-19 vaccine. In regard to this clone: The antigen is unknown.

V lost 4 bases, J lost 0 bases, and 11 bases lay in between. The CDR3 is made up of 15 amino acids. Germline V lookup: CDR1 SGHRS, CDR2 YFSETQ. Overall study results and limits: Donors skewed white British and female; clonal diversity was possibly underestimated.

The table came from immunoSEQ multiplex PCR; TCRdb's copy has only in-frame clones and leaves some out. The table has some 120,000 clones, roughly 90% seen once; the top ten hold 2.8%. The TCR sequence derives from an adult in good health. The rearrangement joins TRBV5-1 to TRBJ1-5; tentative D call: TRBD1 (6 bases). This sample comprised peripheral blood, obtained on day 0 of AZD1222 vaccination. In DNA, the CDR3 is TGCGCCAGCAGCCCACAGGGCTATAGCAATCAGCCCCAGCATTTT. Protein: CASSPQGYSNQPQHF.